This entry describes one T cell receptor beta chain. This sample was taken from a study of blood T cell repertoires in COVID-19. Study-level background: COVID-19 samples, acute and convalescent, were from the United States, Italy and Spain. T cells, B-cell-depleted T cells, or PBMCs supplied cDNA or gDNA.

The ends lost 4 bases at V and 3 bases at J; junction bases unmatched: 10. The CDR3 sequence is 17 residues long. Per the germline V gene, CDR1 is LGHDT and CDR2 is YNNKEL (reference sequence). How the authors handled the data: Counts of nucleated cells, estimated from reference gene primer amplification, were obtained. The repertoire was sequenced with immunoSEQ multiplex PCR; TCRdb's copy has only in-frame clones and lacks some. That table supplies the V and J calls and clone size; D and trimming were determined from the DNA. This table has around 130,000 clones, around three quarters appearing once.

The chain joins TRBV3-1 (or the pseudogene TRBV3-2) to TRBJ2-3, with TRBD1 matching over 10 bases. Specimen: peripheral blood. This TCR came from a human donor in a cohort sampled during active COVID-19. CDR3 nucleotides: TGTGCCAGCAGCCCGCAGCGGTTGGGACAGGGGACAGATACGCAGTATTTT. As protein: CASSPQRLGQGTDTQYF.